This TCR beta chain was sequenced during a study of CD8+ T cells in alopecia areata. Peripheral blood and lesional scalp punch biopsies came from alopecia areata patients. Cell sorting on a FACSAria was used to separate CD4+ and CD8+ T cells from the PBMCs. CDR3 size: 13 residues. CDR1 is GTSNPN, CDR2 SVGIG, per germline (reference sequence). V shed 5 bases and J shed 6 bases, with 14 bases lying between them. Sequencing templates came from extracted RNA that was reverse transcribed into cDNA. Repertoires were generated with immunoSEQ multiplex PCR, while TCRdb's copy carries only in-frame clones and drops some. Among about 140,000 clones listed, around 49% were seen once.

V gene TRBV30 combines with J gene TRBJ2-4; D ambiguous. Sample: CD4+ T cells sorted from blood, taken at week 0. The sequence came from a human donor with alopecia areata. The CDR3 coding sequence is TGTGCCTGGGGCAGGCAGTCAGGAAACATTCAGTACTTC. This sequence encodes CAWGRQSGNIQYF.